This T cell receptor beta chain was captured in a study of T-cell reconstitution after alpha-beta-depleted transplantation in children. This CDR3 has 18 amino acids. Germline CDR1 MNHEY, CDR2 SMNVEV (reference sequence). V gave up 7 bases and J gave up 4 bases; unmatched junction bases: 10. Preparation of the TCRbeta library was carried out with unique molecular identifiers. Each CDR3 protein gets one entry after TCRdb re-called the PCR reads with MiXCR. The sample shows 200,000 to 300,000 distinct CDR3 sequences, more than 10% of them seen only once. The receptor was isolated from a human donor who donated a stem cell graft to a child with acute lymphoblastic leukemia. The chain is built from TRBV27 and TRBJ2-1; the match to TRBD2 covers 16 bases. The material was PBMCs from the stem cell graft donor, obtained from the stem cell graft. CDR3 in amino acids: CASTLGLAGGPGYNEQFF. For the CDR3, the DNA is TGTGCCAGCACTCTGGGACTAGCGGGAGGGCCTGGTTACAATGAGCAGTTCTTC.